Below, 15 T cell receptor beta chains from the same sample are listed, as sequenced in a study of CD8+ T cells in alopecia areata. RNA was extracted and reverse transcribed into cDNA as the sequencing template. Measured with immunoSEQ multiplex PCR; TCRdb has only the in-frame clones, and not every one. The table lists roughly 250,000 clones, roughly two thirds of them singletons. The sequences come from CD4+ T cells sorted from blood, collected at week 0. The source of these receptors is a human donor with alopecia areata.

The V gene is TRBV7-3, the J gene TRBJ2-7; 12 bases are a match to TRBD2. The germline V gene encodes CDR1 SGHTA and CDR2 FQGTGA. This CDR3 region has 16 residues. V trimming: 5 bases; J trimming: 6 bases; junction bases outside the gene matches: 11. In DNA form, the CDR3 reads TGTGCCAGCAGCCCGCACCCGACTAGCGGGGGATCCGAGCAGTACTTC. Translation: CASSPHPTSGGSEQYF.

The chain is built from TRBV7-9 and TRBJ2-6, with no clear D. Trimming removed 1 base from V and 0 bases from J, with 1 base in between. There are 14 residues in the CDR3. Germline CDR1 SEHNR, CDR2 FQNEAQ (reference sequence). Here the CDR3 reads CASSLVSGANVLTF. The CDR3 DNA reads TGTGCCAGCAGCTTAGTCTCTGGGGCCAACGTCCTGACTTTC.

This clone occurred a few times. The CDR3 region is CASSRSEADYEQYF. CDR3 sequence (DNA): TGTGCCAGCTCCCGCTCGGAGGCGGACTACGAGCAGTACTTC. J is TRBJ2-7 and V is TRBV13, with D tentatively TRBD2 (5 bases). V dropped 8 bases and J dropped 3 bases, with 17 bases sitting between them. CDR1 PRHDT and CDR2 FYEKMQ come from the germline V gene (reference sequence). The CDR3 covers 14 residues.

V usage is TRBV5-6 and J usage is TRBJ1-5, with D hard to call. The CDR3 loop spans 12 amino acids. The V end was cut by 0 bases, the J end by 6 bases, with 4 bases between. Germline-derived CDR1 and CDR2 are SGHDT and YYEEEE. CDR3 DNA: TGTGCCAGCAGCTTGGGGGCTCAGCCCCAGCATTTT. The encoded protein is CASSLGAQPQHF.

The chain links TRBV7-3 to TRBJ2-3, with 7 bases aligning to TRBD2. The CDR3 contains 15 residues. The germline gives CDR1 SGHTA, CDR2 FQGTGA. Unmatched junction bases numbered 5, after V lost 4 bases and J lost 1 base. The CDR3 bases are TGTGCCAGCAGCTCCAGCGGGGTCGGCACAGATACGCAGTATTTT. Residues: CASSSSGVGTDTQYF. Variable domain in full (rest from reference TRBV7-3 and TRBJ2-3): GAGVSQTPSNKVTEKGKYVELRCDPISGHTALYWYRQSLGQGPEFLIYFQGTGAADDSGLPNDRFFAVRPEGSVSTLKIQRTERGDSAVYLCASSSSGVGTDTQYFGPGTRLTVL.

For this clone: The same CDR3 can be traced to other DNA sequences in this sample. The chain has TRBV29-1 and TRBJ1-1; D is uncertain. Trimming stripped 4 bases from V and 1 base from J, with 7 bases between. The V gene's germline CDR1 is SQVTM and CDR2 ANQGSEA. There are 12 residues in the CDR3. CDR3 DNA sequence: TGCAGCGTTGGACGGTCGAACACTGAAGCTTTCTTT. It translates to CSVGRSNTEAFF.

This chain connects TRBV29-1 to TRBJ2-7; D is possibly TRBD1 (6 bases). The CDR3 is 16 residues long. Per germline, CDR1 SQVTM and CDR2 ANQGSEA. Trimming removed 0 bases at V and 0 bases at J, with 15 bases between. Here the CDR3 reads CSVEEGRDIGSYEQYF. The CDR3 nucleotides are TGCAGCGTTGAAGAAGGCCGGGACATAGGCTCCTACGAGCAGTACTTC.

The count of this clone is one. This chain joins TRBV7-2 and TRBJ2-4; no clear D. The germline V gene encodes CDR1 SGHTA and CDR2 FQGNSA. Trimming removed 0 bases at V and 7 bases at J, with 7 bases between. The CDR3 is made up of 13 amino acids. The CDR3 DNA is TGTGCCAGCAGCTTAGCAGGTCTCAACATTCAGTACTTC. Amino acid sequence: CASSLAGLNIQYF.

The chain is built from TRBV30 and TRBJ1-1, with no clear D. CDR3 length equals 13 residues. The germline V gene has CDR1 GTSNPN and CDR2 SVGIG (reference sequence). V was shortened by 2 bases and J by 2 bases, with 9 bases between the two germline ends. The CDR3 sequence is CAWSPGQNTEAFF. Here the CDR3 DNA reads TGTGCCTGGAGTCCAGGCCAAAACACTGAAGCTTTCTTT. Looking up the rest from reference TRBV30 and TRBJ1-1 gives the full variable domain: SQTIHQWPATLVQPVGSPLSLECTVEGTSNPNLYWYRQAAGRGLQLLFYSVGIGQISSEVPQNLSASRPQDRQFILSSKKLLLSDSGFYLCAWSPGQNTEAFFGQGTRLTVV.

This chain connects TRBV9 to TRBJ1-4; D is ambiguous. The germline CDR1 and CDR2 sequences are SGDLS and YYNGEE. The CDR3 has 16 residues. Trimming took off 3 bases at V and 1 base at J, with 13 bases between the two ends. The CDR3 sequence is CASSGTAPLTNEKLFF. CDR3 nucleotide sequence: TGTGCCAGCAGCGGGACTGCTCCTTTAACTAATGAAAAACTGTTTTTT.

The chain recombines TRBV11-2 with TRBJ2-5; D possibly corresponds to TRBD2 (6 bases). CDR3 length: 12 residues. V gave up 6 bases and J gave up 4 bases, with 9 bases separating them. The germline V gene encodes CDR1 SGHAT and CDR2 FQNNGV. The CDR3 loop is CASRTRAETQYF. The DNA for the CDR3 is TGTGCCAGCAGGACTAGGGCAGAGACCCAGTACTTC.

The chain uses TRBV30 and TRBJ1-4; possible D gene TRBD1, 6 bases. CDR3 length: 14 amino acids. From germline, CDR1 is GTSNPN and CDR2 SVGIG (reference sequence). Trimming took 4 bases from V and 6 from J, leaving 15 bases between them. The CDR3 region has the DNA TGTGCCTGGAAGGTCGAACAGGGACATGAAAAACTGTTTTTT. Amino acid sequence: CAWKVEQGHEKLFF.

The chain recombines TRBV30 with TRBJ1-5; no definite D call. Trimming removed 0 bases at V and 4 bases at J, with 7 bases between. Germline V gene lookup returns CDR1 GTSNPN and CDR2 SVGIG (reference sequence). This CDR3 spans 13 amino acids. The CDR3 loop is CAWSVNVNQPQHF. CDR3 in DNA: TGTGCCTGGAGTGTAAATGTAAATCAGCCCCAGCATTTT. Using reference TRBV30 and TRBJ1-5 for the parts outside the CDR3, the full variable domain is SQTIHQWPATLVQPVGSPLSLECTVEGTSNPNLYWYRQAAGRGLQLLFYSVGIGQISSEVPQNLSASRPQDRQFILSSKKLLLSDSGFYLCAWSVNVNQPQHFGDGTRLSIL.

This sequence joins TRBV4-2 and TRBJ2-3, with 10 bases aligning to TRBD1. CDR1 and CDR2 (germline): LGHNA, YNFKEQ. The CDR3 is made up of 16 amino acids. The J segment lost 6 bases and the V segment lost 3 bases, leaving 9 bases of the junction unmatched. CDR3 amino acids: CASSQDGTGAPDTQYF. CDR3 coding DNA: TGTGCCAGCAGCCAGGACGGGACAGGGGCCCCCGATACGCAGTATTTT.

The rearrangement uses TRBV5-4 and TRBJ1-2; 7 nucleotides agree with TRBD1. The CDR3 is 13 amino acids. Per the germline V gene, CDR1 is SGHNT and CDR2 is YYREEE (reference sequence). With 4 bases clipped from V and 7 bases from J, the junction kept 7 bases outside the gene matches. The CDR3 sequence: CASSHDRAAGYTF. The CDR3 DNA reads TGTGCCAGCAGCCACGACAGGGCGGCTGGCTACACCTTC.